This T cell receptor beta chain comes out of a study of blood T cells in healthy people across ages. Findings of the study overall: Per million T cells, the diversity of TCR beta decreased roughly linearly as age advanced.

Deletions cut 8 bases from V and 11 bases from J, with 30 bases between. From germline, CDR1 is MDHEN and CDR2 SYDVKM. The CDR3 length is 16 residues. The second PCR ran roughly 6 to 12 cycles with a sample-barcoded 5' primer and J-beta primers. Each cDNA was tagged by a template-switch adaptor containing 12 random nucleotides. TCRdb re-called the 5' RACE reads with MiXCR, one entry per CDR3 protein. The profile shows roughly 1.9 million distinct CDR3 sequences, approximately 39% of them singletons. On this clonotype: Its antigen is undetermined.

V is TRBV28 and J is TRBJ2-5; the D gene could be TRBD1 or TRBD2 (6 bases each). Source material: blood. The TCR sequence derives from a human donor in good health. The chain's CDR3 is CASWVAGGYNLNEQYF. The CDR3 coding sequence is TGTGCCAGCTGGGTCGCCGGGGGCTATAACCTCAATGAGCAGTACTTC.